The clone carrying this T cell receptor (beta chain) was counted only a few times. The entry originates in a study of T-cell reconstitution after alpha-beta-depleted transplantation in children. Molecular barcoding with unique molecular identifiers was used for the TCRbeta library. TCRdb ran MiXCR on the PCR reads and lists one entry per CDR3 protein. Counted here are around 700,000 distinct CDR3 sequences, roughly 13% occurring once; the ten biggest clones make up 0.75% to 0.85%. From germline, CDR1 is SGDLS and CDR2 YYNGEE. The CDR3 spans 14 residues. V was trimmed by 0 bases and J by 8 bases, leaving 9 bases between them.

The source material was PBMCs, sampled before TCRalphabeta/CD19-depleted stem cell transplant. This sequence was found in a girl aged 2-10 years with congenital amegakaryocytic thrombocytopenia, due to receive a stem cell transplant. The chain joins TRBV9 to TRBJ2-6; no firm D call. The CDR3 region is CASSVDVTPNVLTF. The CDR3 region has the DNA TGTGCCAGCAGCGTAGATGTGACCCCCAACGTCCTGACTTTC.